The sequence of this T cell receptor (beta chain) was determined in a study of blood T cell repertoires in COVID-19. Across the study: Sites across the United States, Italy and Spain contributed samples from acute and convalescent COVID-19. T cells, B-cell-depleted T cells, or PBMCs provided the cDNA or gDNA that served as material.

Per the original methods: Reference gene primer amplification in the assay estimated nucleated cell counts. The assay was immunoSEQ multiplex PCR, and TCRdb's table has in-frame clones only and misses some. V, J and clone size were drawn from that table, and D and trimming were deduced from the DNA. The profile shows just under 65,000 clones, 80% to 90% of them singletons. In germline, CDR1 is MNHEY, CDR2 SVGAGI. The CDR3 has 15 amino acids. The V segment lost 0 bases and the J segment 6 bases; nucleotides outside the gene matches: 2. This chain joins TRBV6-5 and TRBJ1-6; 7 nucleotides line up with TRBD1. Sequenced: peripheral blood. This receptor was identified in a man between 35 and 55 years old with acute or convalescent COVID-19. CDR3 loop: CASSYSGTANSPLHF. The CDR3 coding sequence is TGTGCCAGCAGTTACTCGGGGACAGCTAATTCACCCCTCCACTTT.